Many counts were recorded for the clone carrying this T cell receptor (beta chain). Its target is unknown. The germline gives CDR1 SGHRS, CDR2 YFSETQ. V was pared by 7 bases and J by 5 bases, with 11 bases between. The CDR3 is made up of 12 amino acids. The data were taken from a study of T cells after yellow fever vaccination. Study-wide points: The study found a weaker secondary response that peaked faster, day 5 versus 15. Post-booster repertoires again held most primary-vaccination clones (about 95% CD4, about 90% CD8).

In making TCR cDNA, 5'RACE template switching added a universal primer site and UMIs to it. A single record per CDR3 protein comes from TCRdb applying MiXCR to the 5' RACE reads. The sample holds 250,000 or so distinct CDR3 sequences, about 3.7% seen once. V is TRBV5-1 and J is TRBJ2-3; D gene uncertain. This clonotype was obtained from a young man who received the YFV17D yellow fever vaccine. Sequencing used PBMCs, obtained 15 days after the yellow fever booster vaccination. As DNA, the CDR3 is TGCGCCAGCGGGGTATCGGGAGATACGCAGTATTTT. It encodes CASGVSGDTQYF.